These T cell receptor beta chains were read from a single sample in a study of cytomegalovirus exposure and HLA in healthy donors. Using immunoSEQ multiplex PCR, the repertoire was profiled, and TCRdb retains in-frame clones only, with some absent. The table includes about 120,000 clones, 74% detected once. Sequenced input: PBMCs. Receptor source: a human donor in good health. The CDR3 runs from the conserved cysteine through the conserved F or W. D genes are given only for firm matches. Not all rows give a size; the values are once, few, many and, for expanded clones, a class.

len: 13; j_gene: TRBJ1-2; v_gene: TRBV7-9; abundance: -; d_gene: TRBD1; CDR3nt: TGTGCCAGCAGCTCCCAGGGGGAACATGGCTACACCTTC; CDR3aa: CASSSQGEHGYTF
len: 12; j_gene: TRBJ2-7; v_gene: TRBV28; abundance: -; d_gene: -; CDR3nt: TGTGCCAGCAGTTTACAGGGCAGGGGGCAGTACTTC; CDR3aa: CASSLQGRGQYF
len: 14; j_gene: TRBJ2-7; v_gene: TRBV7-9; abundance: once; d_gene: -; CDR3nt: TGTGCCAGCAGCTTAAGTCAGGTAGTCTACGAGCAGTACTTC; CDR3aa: CASSLSQVVYEQYF
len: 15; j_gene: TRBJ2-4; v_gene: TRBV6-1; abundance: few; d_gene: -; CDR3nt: TGTGCCAGCAGTGGAGGTTCATTAGCCAAAAACATTCAGTACTTC; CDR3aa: CASSGGSLAKNIQYF
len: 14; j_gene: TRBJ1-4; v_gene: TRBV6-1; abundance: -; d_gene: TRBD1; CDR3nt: TGTGCCAGCATGAGGGACAGGAGTAATGAAAAACTGTTTTTT; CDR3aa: CASMRDRSNEKLFF
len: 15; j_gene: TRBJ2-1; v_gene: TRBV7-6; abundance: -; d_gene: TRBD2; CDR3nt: TGTGCCAGCAGCTTAGATGGGACTAGGAACAATGAGCAGTTCTTC; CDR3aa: CASSLDGTRNNEQFF
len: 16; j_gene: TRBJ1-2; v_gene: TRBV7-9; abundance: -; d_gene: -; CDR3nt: TGTGCCAGCAGCATTAATTTGGGCAGGGGACACTATGGCTACACCTTC; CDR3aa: CASSINLGRGHYGYTF
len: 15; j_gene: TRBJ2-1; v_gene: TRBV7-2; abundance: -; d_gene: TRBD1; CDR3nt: TGTGCCAGCAGCATAAGACAGGGTGGAATCGATGAGCAGTTCTTC; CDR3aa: CASSIRQGGIDEQFF
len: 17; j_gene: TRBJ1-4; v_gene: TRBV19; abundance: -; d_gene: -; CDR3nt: TGTGCCAGTAGTATGATGGGCGGAATCGGGGTGAATGAAAAACTGTTTTTT; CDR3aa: CASSMMGGIGVNEKLFF
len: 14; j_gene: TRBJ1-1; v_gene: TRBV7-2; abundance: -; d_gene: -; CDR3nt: TGTGCCAGCAGCCTCGTCCACATGAACACTGAAGCTTTCTTT; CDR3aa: CASSLVHMNTEAFF
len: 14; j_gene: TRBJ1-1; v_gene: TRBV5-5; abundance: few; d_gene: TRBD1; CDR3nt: TGTGCCAGCAGCCTGGGACAGGGTGTCACTGAAGCTTTCTTT; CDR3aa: CASSLGQGVTEAFF
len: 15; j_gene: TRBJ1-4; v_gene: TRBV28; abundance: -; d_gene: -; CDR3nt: TGTGCCACCCGCTACTCCACGCTTCCAAAAGAAAAACTGTTTTTT; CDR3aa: CATRYSTLPKEKLFF
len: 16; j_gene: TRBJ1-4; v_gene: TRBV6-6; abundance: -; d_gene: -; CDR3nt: TGTGCCAGCAGTTACCAGTCGGGATCTTCTAATGAAAAACTGTTTTTT; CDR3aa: CASSYQSGSSNEKLFF
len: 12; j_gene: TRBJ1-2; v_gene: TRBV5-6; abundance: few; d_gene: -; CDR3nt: TGTGCCAGCAGTCTCGTAAGGGGCGGCTACACCTTC; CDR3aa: CASSLVRGGYTF
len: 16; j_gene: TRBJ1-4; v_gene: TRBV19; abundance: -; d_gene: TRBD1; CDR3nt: TGTGCCAGTACCCCACAGGCGGGGACAGCTAATGAAAAACTGTTTTTT; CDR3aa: CASTPQAGTANEKLFF
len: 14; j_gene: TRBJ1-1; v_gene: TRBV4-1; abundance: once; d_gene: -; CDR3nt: TGCGCCAGCAGCCAAGAGGGCAGGAGGACTGAAGCTTTCTTT; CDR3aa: CASSQEGRRTEAFF
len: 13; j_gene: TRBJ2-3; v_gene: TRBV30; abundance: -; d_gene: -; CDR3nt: TGTGCCTGGAGTGTACTGGAGACAGATACGCAGTATTTT; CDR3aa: CAWSVLETDTQYF
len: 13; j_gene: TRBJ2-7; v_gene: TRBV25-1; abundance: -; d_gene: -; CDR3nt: TGTGCCAGCAGTGAATTCAGGGCCTACGAGCAGTACTTC; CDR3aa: CASSEFRAYEQYF
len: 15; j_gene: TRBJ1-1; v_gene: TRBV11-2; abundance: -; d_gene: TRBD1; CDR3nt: TGTGCCAGCAGCCCAAGCGGGACAGGGCGGACTGAAGCTTTCTTT; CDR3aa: CASSPSGTGRTEAFF
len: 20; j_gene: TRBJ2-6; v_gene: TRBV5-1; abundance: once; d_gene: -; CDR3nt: TGCGCCAGCAGCCTCTTGCCCAACCCGGGGGGCAACTCTGGGGCCAACGTCCTGACTTTC; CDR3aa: CASSLLPNPGGNSGANVLTF
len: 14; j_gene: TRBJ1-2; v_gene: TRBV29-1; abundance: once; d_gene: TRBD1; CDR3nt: TGCAGCGTTATTGGACAGGGGGAGAGATATGGCTACACCTTC; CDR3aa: CSVIGQGERYGYTF
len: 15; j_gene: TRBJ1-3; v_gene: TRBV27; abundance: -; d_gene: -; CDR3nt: TGTGCCAGCACCCCCCCTCACGGCTCTGGAAACACCATATATTTT; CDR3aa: CASTPPHGSGNTIYF
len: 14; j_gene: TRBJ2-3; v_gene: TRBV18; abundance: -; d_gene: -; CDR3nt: TGTGCCAGCTCACCAAGTTCCTACACAGATACGCAGTATTTT; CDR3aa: CASSPSSYTDTQYF
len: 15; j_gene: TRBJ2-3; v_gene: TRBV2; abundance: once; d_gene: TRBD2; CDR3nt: TGTGCCAGCTCCGCCCGTAGCGGGGGCACAGATACGCAGTATTTT; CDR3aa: CASSARSGGTDTQYF
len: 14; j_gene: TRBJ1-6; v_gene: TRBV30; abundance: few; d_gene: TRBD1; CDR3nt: TGTGCCTGGAGTATAGGACAGGAGAATTCACCCCTCCACTTT; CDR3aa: CAWSIGQENSPLHF
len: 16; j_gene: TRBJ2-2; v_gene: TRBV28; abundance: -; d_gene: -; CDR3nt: TGTGCCAGCAGCCCCCGACAGGCCGCCCGCACCGGGGAGCTGTTTTTT; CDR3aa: CASSPRQAARTGELFF
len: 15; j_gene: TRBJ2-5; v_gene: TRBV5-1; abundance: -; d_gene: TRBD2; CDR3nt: TGCGCCAGCAGCTTCTCTCCTAGCGGGAAAGAGACCCAGTACTTC; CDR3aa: CASSFSPSGKETQYF
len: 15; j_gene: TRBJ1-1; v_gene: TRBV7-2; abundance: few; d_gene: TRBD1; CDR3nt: TGTGCCAGCAGCACCCACAGGGGAACGAACACTGAAGCTTTCTTT; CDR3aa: CASSTHRGTNTEAFF